Given below is one T cell receptor (beta chain) in context. The CDR3 extends over 15 amino acids. V shed 1 base and J 5 bases; nucleotides not matched to a gene: 6. From germline, CDR1 is SGHNT and CDR2 YENEEA. The data were taken from a study of cytomegalovirus exposure and HLA in healthy donors. As for the study in general: The approximately 120 validation repertoires, a later analysis reported, used the same platform as the 550 to 800 first-cohort repertoires.

Here immunoSEQ multiplex PCR was the method, and the copy in TCRdb shows in-frame clones only, minus some. The sample has under 300,000 clones; roughly 86% are singletons. This receptor was taken from a woman under 40 in good health and CMV-seropositive. Sequencing was performed on PBMCs. The chain has TRBV11-3 and TRBJ2-3; 7 nucleotides line up with TRBD2. CDR3 sequence (DNA): TGTGCCAGCAGCTTAGGGCTCGCGGGAGTAGATACGCAGTATTTT. Its translation is CASSLGLAGVDTQYF.